This T cell receptor (beta chain) was documented in a study of CD8+ T cells in alopecia areata. The study, taken as a whole, reports: Scalp sequencing also captures normal skin's resident alphabeta T cells. Higher clonality was seen in lesional scalp than in normal scalp, especially in alopecia totalis/universalis. Whereas mice showed it more clearly, TCR sharing across patients was murkier, possibly because of HLA.

Concerning this clone: Its antigen is currently unknown.

Patients with alopecia areata provided lesional scalp punch biopsies as well as peripheral blood. This CDR3 is built from 15 residues. J gave up 4 bases and V 7 bases, and 7 bases lay outside the gene matches. In germline, CDR1 is MNHNS, CDR2 SASEGT. Sequencing relied on a cDNA template that was reverse transcribed from extracted RNA. Measured with immunoSEQ multiplex PCR; TCRdb has only the in-frame clones, and not every one. The sample shows thousands of clones, roughly 64% of them seen only once. The receptor was isolated from a human donor with alopecia areata. This sample comprised skin, obtained at week 0. The chain recombines TRBV6-1 with TRBJ2-1; 10 bases map to TRBD2. DNA of the CDR3: TGTGCCAGCACCGTTCTAGCGGGGGCATACAATGAGCAGTTCTTC. This sequence encodes CASTVLAGAYNEQFF.